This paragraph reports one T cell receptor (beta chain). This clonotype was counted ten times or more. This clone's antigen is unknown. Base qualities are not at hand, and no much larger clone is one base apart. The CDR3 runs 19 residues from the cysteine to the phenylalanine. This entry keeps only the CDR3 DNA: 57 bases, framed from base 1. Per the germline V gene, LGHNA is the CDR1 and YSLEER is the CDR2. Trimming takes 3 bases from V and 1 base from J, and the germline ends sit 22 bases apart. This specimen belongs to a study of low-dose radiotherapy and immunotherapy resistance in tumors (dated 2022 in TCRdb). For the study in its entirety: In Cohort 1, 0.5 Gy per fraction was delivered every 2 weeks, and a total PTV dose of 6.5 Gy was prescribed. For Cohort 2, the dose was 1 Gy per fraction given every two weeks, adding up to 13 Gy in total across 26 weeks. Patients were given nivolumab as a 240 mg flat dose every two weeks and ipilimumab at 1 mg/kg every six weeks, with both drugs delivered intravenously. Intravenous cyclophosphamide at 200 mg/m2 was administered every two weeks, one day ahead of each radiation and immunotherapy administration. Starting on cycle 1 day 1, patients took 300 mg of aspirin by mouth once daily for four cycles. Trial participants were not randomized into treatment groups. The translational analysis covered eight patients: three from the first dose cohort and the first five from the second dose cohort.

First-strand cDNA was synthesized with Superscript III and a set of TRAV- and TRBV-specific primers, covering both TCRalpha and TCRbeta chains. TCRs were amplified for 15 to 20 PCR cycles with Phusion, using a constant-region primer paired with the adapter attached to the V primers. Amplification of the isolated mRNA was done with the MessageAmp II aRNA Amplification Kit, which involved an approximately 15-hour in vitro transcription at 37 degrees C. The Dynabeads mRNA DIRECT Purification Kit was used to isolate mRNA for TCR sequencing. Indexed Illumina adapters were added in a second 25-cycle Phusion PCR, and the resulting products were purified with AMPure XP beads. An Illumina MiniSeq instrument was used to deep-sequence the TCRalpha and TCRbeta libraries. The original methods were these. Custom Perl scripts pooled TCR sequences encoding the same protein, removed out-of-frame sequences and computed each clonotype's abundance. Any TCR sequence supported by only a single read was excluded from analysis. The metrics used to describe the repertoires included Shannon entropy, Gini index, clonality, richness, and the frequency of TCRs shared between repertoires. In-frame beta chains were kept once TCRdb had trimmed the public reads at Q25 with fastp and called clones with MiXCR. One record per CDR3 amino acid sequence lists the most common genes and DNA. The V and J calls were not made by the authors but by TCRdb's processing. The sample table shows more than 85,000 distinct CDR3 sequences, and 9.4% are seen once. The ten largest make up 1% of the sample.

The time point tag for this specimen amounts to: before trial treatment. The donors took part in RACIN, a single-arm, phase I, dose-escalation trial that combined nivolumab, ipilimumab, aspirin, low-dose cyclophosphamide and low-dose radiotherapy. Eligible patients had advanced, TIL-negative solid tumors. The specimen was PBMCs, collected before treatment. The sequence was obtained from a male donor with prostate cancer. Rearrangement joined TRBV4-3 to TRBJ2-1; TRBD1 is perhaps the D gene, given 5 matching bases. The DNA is TGCGCCAGCAGCCAGGCCGGGCCGTTCAGGGTTTTATCCTACAATGAGCAGTTCTTC. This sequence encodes CASSQAGPFRVLSYNEQFF.